This paragraph covers one T cell receptor (beta chain) sequence. The antigen is undetermined. TCRdb re-derived calls from the 5' RACE reads in MiXCR, one entry per CDR3 protein. Altogether roughly 560,000 distinct CDR3 sequences are present, roughly 21% being singletons, with the ten largest covering around 12%. The entry originates in a study of T-cell memory formation after mild COVID-19. Study-wide results and limits: Nothing showed for sure that second-wave clones peaking on day 37 were SARS-CoV-2 specific.

Germline V gene data show CDR1 as SQVTM and CDR2 as ANQGSEA. There are 12 residues in the CDR3. Trimming removed 0 bases from V and 4 bases from J, with 6 bases in between. V is TRBV29-1 and J is TRBJ1-2; a possible D gene is TRBD1 (5 bases). The specimen sequenced was PBMCs or a T cell subset sorted from them (not recorded which). This sequence was found in an adult woman who had mild COVID-19 (a few samples of this study predate the infection). Cell type and time point are not known. The CDR3 is CSVEEGGYGYTF. CDR3 in DNA: TGCAGCGTTGAAGAGGGGGGCTATGGCTACACCTTC.